These 9 T cell receptor beta chains came from one sample sequenced in a study of blood T cell repertoires in COVID-19. Clones were sequenced by immunoSEQ multiplex PCR, and TCRdb holds only the in-frame ones, with some missing. The sample lists about 330,000 clones, around 87% seen once, with roughly 5% in the top ten. Material: PBMCs or T cells enriched from blood (not recorded which). All receptors come from a woman aged 25 to 39 who had recovered from COVID-19.

The chain combines TRBV20-1 with TRBJ2-7, with D possibly being TRBD2 (6 bases). The V end was cut by 3 bases, the J end by 3 bases, with 6 bases between. The CDR3 runs 11 residues. CDR1 is DFQATT and CDR2 is SNEGSKA in the germline V gene (reference sequence). DNA of the CDR3: TGCAGTGCTAGGGGGGGCTACGAGCAGTACTTC. It yields the protein CSARGGYEQYF.

The rearrangement uses TRBV3-1 (or the pseudogene TRBV3-2) and TRBJ2-5; D possibly corresponds to TRBD2 (6 bases). Germline V CDR1 and CDR2: LGHDT, YNNKEL (reference sequence). V was pared by 4 bases and J by 4 bases, with 13 bases between. The CDR3 contains 14 residues. In nucleotides, the CDR3 is TGTGCCAGCAGCCCCCGCGGGGTCCCAGAGACCCAGTACTTC. This gives the protein CASSPRGVPETQYF.

This clone was observed a single time. The chain carries TRBV30 and TRBJ1-5; 9 positions match TRBD1. Germline assignment: CDR1 GTSNPN and CDR2 SVGIG (reference sequence). The CDR3 has 14 residues. The V segment lost 5 bases and the J segment 6 bases; nucleotides outside the gene matches: 8. CDR3 amino acids: CAWATGGAIQPQHF. For the CDR3, the DNA is TGTGCCTGGGCTACAGGGGGCGCGATTCAGCCCCAGCATTTT.

The chain carries TRBV7-7 and TRBJ2-1; no firm D call. This CDR3 comprises 13 residues. Trimming took 0 bases from V and 4 from J, leaving 4 bases between them. The germline gives CDR1 SSHAT, CDR2 FNYEAQ (reference sequence). This CDR3 is CASSLAEYNEQFF. The CDR3 bases are TGTGCCAGCAGCTTAGCCGAGTACAATGAGCAGTTCTTC.

This clone came up once. This rearrangement joins TRBV19 to TRBJ2-7, with 10 nucleotides matching TRBD2. The germline V gene has CDR1 LNHDA and CDR2 SQIVND (reference sequence). The CDR3 is 15 residues long. The V and J ends lost 5 bases and 4 bases, in that order; junction bases with no gene match: 8. The CDR3 spells CASSVAGGLGYEQYF. The DNA for the CDR3 is TGTGCCAGTAGTGTAGCGGGGGGCCTTGGGTACGAGCAGTACTTC.

The chain employs TRBV7-8 and TRBJ1-1; D might be TRBD1 (5 bases). Trimming removed 1 base at V and 1 base at J, with 7 bases between. CDR3 length: 14 amino acids. CDR1 is SGHVS and CDR2 is FQNEAQ in the germline V gene. The CDR3 sequence: CASSLGDRNTEAFF. CDR3 nucleotides: TGTGCCAGCAGCTTAGGTGACAGGAACACTGAAGCTTTCTTT.

The V call is TRBV5-4, the J call TRBJ2-6; D unresolved. Germline-derived CDR1 and CDR2 are SGHNT and YYREEE (reference sequence). V shed 2 bases and J shed 0 bases, with 6 bases lying between them. This CDR3 is built from 15 residues. The CDR3 here is CASSLTTSGANVLTF. The CDR3, as DNA: TGTGCCAGCAGCTTAACAACCTCTGGGGCCAACGTCCTGACTTTC.

The chain joins TRBV19 to TRBJ1-1, with TRBD1 matching 7 bases. Germline lookup yields CDR1 LNHDA and CDR2 SQIVND (reference sequence). The V gene end was trimmed by 5 bases and the J gene end by 3 bases; junction bases not matched to a gene: 9. CDR3 length: 15 residues. Written as DNA, the CDR3 is TGTGCCAGTAGTCTGCGACAGGGAGGATACACTGAAGCTTTCTTT. Protein sequence: CASSLRQGGYTEAFF.

The CDR3 DNA follows: TGTGCCAGCAGCTTGATCGGGACAGACTCTAGCACAGATACGCAGTATTTT. Amino acid sequence: CASSLIGTDSSTDTQYF. The V gene is TRBV5-4, the J gene TRBJ2-3, with 7 bases aligning to TRBD1. Germline V lookup: CDR1 SGHNT, CDR2 YYREEE (reference sequence). With V trimmed by 1 base and J by 0 bases, 8 bases remained unmatched. The CDR3 runs 17 residues.